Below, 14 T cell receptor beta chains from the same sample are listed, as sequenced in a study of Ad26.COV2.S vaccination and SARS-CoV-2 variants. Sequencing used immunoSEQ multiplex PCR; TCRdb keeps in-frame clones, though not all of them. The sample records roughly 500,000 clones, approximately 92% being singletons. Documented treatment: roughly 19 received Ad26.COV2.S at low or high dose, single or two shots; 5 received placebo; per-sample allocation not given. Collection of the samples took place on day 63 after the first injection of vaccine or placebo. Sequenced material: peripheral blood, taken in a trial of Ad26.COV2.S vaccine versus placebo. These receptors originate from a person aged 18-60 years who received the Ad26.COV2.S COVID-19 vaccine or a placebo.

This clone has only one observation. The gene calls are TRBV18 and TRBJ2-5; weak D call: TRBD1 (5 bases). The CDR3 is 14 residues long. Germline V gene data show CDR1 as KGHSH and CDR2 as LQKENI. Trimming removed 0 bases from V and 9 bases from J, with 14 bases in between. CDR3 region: CASSPPVTAGPQYF. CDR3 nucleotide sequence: TGTGCCAGCTCACCACCGGTGACAGCAGGGCCCCAGTACTTC.

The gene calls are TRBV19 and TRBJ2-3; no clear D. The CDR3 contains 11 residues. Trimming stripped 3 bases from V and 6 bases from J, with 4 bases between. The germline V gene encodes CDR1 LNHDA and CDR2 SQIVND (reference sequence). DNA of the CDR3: TGTGCCAGTAGTATGGGTGATACGCAGTATTTT. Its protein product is CASSMGDTQYF.

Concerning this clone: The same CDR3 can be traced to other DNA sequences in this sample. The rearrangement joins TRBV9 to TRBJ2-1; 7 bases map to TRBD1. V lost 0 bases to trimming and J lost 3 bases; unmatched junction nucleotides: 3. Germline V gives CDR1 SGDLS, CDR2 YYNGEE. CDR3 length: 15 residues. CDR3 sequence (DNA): TGTGCCAGCAGCGTAGAGGGGGACAGCTACAATGAGCAGTTCTTC. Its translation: CASSVEGDSYNEQFF.

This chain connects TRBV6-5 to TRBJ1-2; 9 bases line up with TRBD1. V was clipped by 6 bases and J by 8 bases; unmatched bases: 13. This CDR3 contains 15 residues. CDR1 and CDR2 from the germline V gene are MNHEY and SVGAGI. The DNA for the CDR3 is TGTGCCAGCAGCGTTCGGACAGGGGCCCCGCGCGGCTACACCTTC. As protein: CASSVRTGAPRGYTF.

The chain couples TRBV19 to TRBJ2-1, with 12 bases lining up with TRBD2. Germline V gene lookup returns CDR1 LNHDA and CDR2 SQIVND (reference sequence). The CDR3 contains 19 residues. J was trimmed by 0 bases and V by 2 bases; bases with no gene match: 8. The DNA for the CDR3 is TGTGCCAGTAGTATACGAGGACTAGCGGGACTAAGCTCCTACAATGAGCAGTTCTTC. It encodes CASSIRGLAGLSSYNEQFF.

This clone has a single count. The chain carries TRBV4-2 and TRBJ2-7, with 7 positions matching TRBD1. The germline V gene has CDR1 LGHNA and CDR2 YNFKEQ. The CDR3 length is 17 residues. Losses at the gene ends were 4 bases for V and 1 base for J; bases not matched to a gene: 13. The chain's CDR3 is CASSRIETPGQSYEQYF. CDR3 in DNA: TGTGCCAGCAGCCGGATAGAAACACCGGGACAGTCCTACGAGCAGTACTTC.

CDR3 in amino acids: CATSRTGVATEAFF. In nucleotides, the CDR3 is TGTGCCACCAGCAGGACAGGGGTGGCCACTGAAGCTTTCTTT. The V gene is TRBV15, the J gene TRBJ1-1; the match to TRBD1 covers 8 bases. Germline loops: CDR1 LNHNV, CDR2 YYDKDF (reference sequence). The ends lost 3 bases at V and 4 bases at J; junction bases unmatched: 4. The CDR3 extends over 14 amino acids.

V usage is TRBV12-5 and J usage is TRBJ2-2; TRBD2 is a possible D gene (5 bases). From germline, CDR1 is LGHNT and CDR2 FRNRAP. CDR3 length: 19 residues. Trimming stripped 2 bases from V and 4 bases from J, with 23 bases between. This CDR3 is CASGLPSRADPVATGELFF. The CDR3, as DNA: TGTGCTAGTGGTTTGCCTTCTAGAGCGGACCCCGTCGCCACCGGGGAGCTGTTTTTT.

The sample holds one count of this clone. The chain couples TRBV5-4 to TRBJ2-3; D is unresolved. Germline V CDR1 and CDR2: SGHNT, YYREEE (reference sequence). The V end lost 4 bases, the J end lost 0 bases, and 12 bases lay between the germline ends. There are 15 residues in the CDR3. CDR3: CASSISRTSTDTQYF. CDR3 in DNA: TGTGCCAGCAGCATCAGTCGAACTAGCACAGATACGCAGTATTTT.

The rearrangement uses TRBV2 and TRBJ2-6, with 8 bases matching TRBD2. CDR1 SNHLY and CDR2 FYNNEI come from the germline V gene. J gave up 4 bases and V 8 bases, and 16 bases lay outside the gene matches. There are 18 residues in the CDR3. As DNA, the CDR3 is TGTGCCAGCGCTGCTCGCGGGGGGCTTTTCTACGGGGCCAACGTCCTGACTTTC. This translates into CASAARGGLFYGANVLTF. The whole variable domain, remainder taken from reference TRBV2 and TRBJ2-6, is EPEVTQTPSHQVTQMGQEVILRCVPISNHLYFYWYRQILGQKVEFLVSFYNNEISEKSEIFDDQFSVERPDGSNFTLKIRSTKLEDSAMYFCASAARGGLFYGANVLTFGAGSRLTVL.

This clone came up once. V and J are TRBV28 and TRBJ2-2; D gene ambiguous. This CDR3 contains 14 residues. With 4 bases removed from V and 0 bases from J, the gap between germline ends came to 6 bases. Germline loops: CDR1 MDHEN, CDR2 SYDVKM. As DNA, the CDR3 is TGTGCCAGCAGTTCCCCCGCGAACACCGGGGAGCTGTTTTTT. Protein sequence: CASSSPANTGELFF. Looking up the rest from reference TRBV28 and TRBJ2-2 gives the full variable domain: DVKVTQSSRYLVKRTGEKVFLECVQDMDHENMFWYRQDPGLGLRLIYFSYDVKMKEKGDIPEGYSVSREKKERFSLILESASTNQTSMYLCASSSPANTGELFFGEGSRLTVL.

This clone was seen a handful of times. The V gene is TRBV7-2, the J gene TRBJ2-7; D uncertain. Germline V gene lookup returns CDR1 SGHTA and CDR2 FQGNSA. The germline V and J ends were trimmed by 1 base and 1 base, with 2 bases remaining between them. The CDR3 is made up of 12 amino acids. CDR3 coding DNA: TGTGCCAGCAGCTTAGGTTCCTACGAGCAGTACTTC. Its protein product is CASSLGSYEQYF.

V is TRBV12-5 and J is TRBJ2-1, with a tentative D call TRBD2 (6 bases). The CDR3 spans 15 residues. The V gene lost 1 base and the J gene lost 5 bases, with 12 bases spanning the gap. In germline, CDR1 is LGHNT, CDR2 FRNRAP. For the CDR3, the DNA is TGTGCTAGTGGTTTGGGTACTAGCAGTAACAATGAGCAGTTCTTC. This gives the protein CASGLGTSSNNEQFF.

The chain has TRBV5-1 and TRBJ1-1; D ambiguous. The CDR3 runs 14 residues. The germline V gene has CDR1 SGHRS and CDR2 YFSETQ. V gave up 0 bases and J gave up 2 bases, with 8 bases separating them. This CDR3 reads CASSLAGYNTEAFF. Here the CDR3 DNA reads TGCGCCAGCAGCTTGGCGGGGTATAACACTGAAGCTTTCTTT.